This T cell receptor (beta chain) is from a study of blood T cells in healthy people across ages. Comments on this clonotype: Its antigen is not identified.

Trimming cost V 4 bases and J 4 bases, with 10 bases left between them. The CDR3 runs 13 residues. The germline V gene encodes CDR1 SQVTM and CDR2 ANQGSEA. Alongside a J-beta primer mix, a sample-barcoded 5' primer served in a second PCR lasting roughly 6 to 11 cycles. One entry per CDR3 protein, called by TCRdb with MiXCR from the 5' RACE reads. The top ten clones hold over 30% of a sample with around 690,000 distinct CDR3 sequences, approximately 59% of them seen once. Findings and caveats of the study: Roughly linear age-related decline in beta diversity appeared, significant by age about 37. Among long-lived donors, naive CD4+ cells were more numerous and diversity higher than in aged donors. The authors considered diversity estimates from one million T cells to be underestimates.

Each sample provided at least 6 micrograms of extracted total RNA. The J gene is TRBJ1-4, the V gene TRBV29-1, with a possible D match to TRBD1 (6 bases). The sequencing sample was made of blood. The receptor's source is a man between 60 and 75 years old in good health. The CDR3 spells CSVAQGINEKLFF. CDR3 coding DNA: TGCAGCGTTGCGCAGGGGATTAATGAAAAACTGTTTTTT.